One and the same sample provided the 19 T cell receptor beta chains below, sequenced in a study of early T cells in non-severe SARS-CoV-2 infection. TCRdb re-derived calls from the 5' RACE reads in MiXCR, one entry per CDR3 protein. Among under 60,000 distinct CDR3 sequences, over 7% were seen once, and the ten largest hold roughly 9.9%. Sequences were obtained from whole blood. These receptors came from an adult who was a healthcare worker with PCR-confirmed SARS-CoV-2 infection or an uninfected control (not recorded which).

The rearrangement links TRBV19 to TRBJ1-1; the match to TRBD1 covers 7 bases. V shed 5 bases and J 1 base; nucleotides not matched to a gene: 10. The V gene's germline CDR1 is LNHDA and CDR2 SQIVND (reference sequence). The length of the CDR3 is 16 residues. As DNA, the CDR3 is TGTGCCAGTAGTCCCCGCCCCAGGGGGACGAACACTGAAGCTTTCTTT. This encodes CASSPRPRGTNTEAFF. Filled out from reference TRBV19 and TRBJ1-1, the complete variable domain reads DGGITQSPKYLFRKEGQNVTLSCEQNLNHDAMYWYRQDPGQGLRLIYYSQIVNDFQKGDIAEGYSVSREKKESFPLTVTSAQKNPTAFYLCASSPRPRGTNTEAFFGQGTRLTVV.

The sample holds many counts of this clonotype. The chain recombines TRBV2 with TRBJ1-5, with TRBD1 matching over 8 bases. This CDR3 comprises 15 residues. Germline CDR1 SNHLY, CDR2 FYNNEI. Losses at the gene ends were 4 bases for V and 2 bases for J; bases not matched to a gene: 4. As DNA, the CDR3 is TGTGCCAGCAGTGGGACAGGGCTTGGCAATCAGCCCCAGCATTTT. Its translation is CASSGTGLGNQPQHF.

This clonotype was found many times. V gene TRBV28 combines with J gene TRBJ1-5; weak D call: TRBD1 (6 bases). Trimming removed 6 bases from V and 13 bases from J, with 13 bases in between. Looked up from germline, CDR1 is MDHEN and CDR2 is SYDVKM. CDR3 length: 11 amino acids. The CDR3 is CASSPEGTQHF. CDR3 bases: TGTGCCAGCAGCCCGGAGGGGACACAGCATTTT.

This clonotype was counted a few times. The chain recombines TRBV4-1 with TRBJ2-7; no definite D call. CDR1 MGHRA and CDR2 YSYEKL come from the germline V gene. Trimming took off 1 base at V and 0 bases at J, with 4 bases between the two ends. The CDR3 loop spans 13 amino acids. Here the CDR3 DNA reads TGCGCCAGCAGCCAAGGGCCCTCCTACGAGCAGTACTTC. Its translation is CASSQGPSYEQYF.

This clonotype was detected many times. The chain joins TRBV4-2 to TRBJ2-7; D is undetermined. V was pared by 0 bases and J by 0 bases, with 9 bases between. The germline CDR1 and CDR2 sequences are LGHNA and YNFKEQ. This CDR3 contains 15 residues. CDR3: CASSQDAVSSYEQYF. The CDR3 nucleotides read TGTGCCAGCAGCCAAGATGCCGTTAGCTCCTACGAGCAGTACTTC.

This clonotype came up many times. The CDR3 coding sequence is TGTGCCAGCGAAAGGTTACCGAATCAGCCCCAGCATTTT. Protein sequence: CASERLPNQPQHF. The chain employs TRBV6-1 and TRBJ1-5; D remains unclear. Trimming took 8 bases from V and 4 from J, leaving 12 bases between them. The CDR3 loop spans 13 amino acids. Looked up from germline, CDR1 is MNHNS and CDR2 is SASEGT.

V gene TRBV7-6 combines with J gene TRBJ2-1, with D perhaps assigned TRBD1 or TRBD2 (6 bases each). The CDR3 is 16 residues long. The germline gives CDR1 SGHVS, CDR2 FNYEAQ. Trimming stripped 7 bases from V and 0 bases from J, with 16 bases between. The CDR3 bases are TGTGCCAGCACCCTAACGGGGGCCAGCTCCTACAATGAGCAGTTCTTC. It translates to CASTLTGASSYNEQFF.

In its sample, this clonotype was seen many times. The chain joins TRBV4-1 to TRBJ2-1; 7 positions agree with TRBD2. Losses at the gene ends were 1 base for V and 4 bases for J; bases not matched to a gene: 10. Looked up from germline, CDR1 is MGHRA and CDR2 is YSYEKL. The CDR3 sequence is 17 residues long. CDR3 sequence (DNA): TGCGCCAGCAGCCAAGTTGATATGGGACTAACATACAATGAGCAGTTCTTC. Translated, it gives CASSQVDMGLTYNEQFF.

The chain has TRBV5-1 and TRBJ2-5; D is uncertain. Germline V gene sequence: CDR1 SGHRS, CDR2 YFSETQ. Trimming took 4 bases from V and 4 from J, leaving 11 bases between them. The CDR3 sequence is 13 residues long. The CDR3 protein is CASSVTGRETQYF. CDR3 sequence (DNA): TGCGCCAGCAGCGTCACTGGTAGAGAGACCCAGTACTTC. The whole variable domain, remainder taken from reference TRBV5-1 and TRBJ2-5, is KAGVTQTPRYLIKTRGQQVTLSCSPISGHRSVSWYQQTPGQGLQFLFEYFSETQRNKGNFPGRFSGRQFSNSRSEMNVSTLELGDSALYLCASSVTGRETQYFGPGTRLLVL.

Many counts were recorded for this clonotype. The chain combines TRBV7-9 with TRBJ2-5; D is undetermined. Trimming left V 4 bases short and J 5 bases short, with 20 bases between. This CDR3 has 16 amino acids. The germline gives CDR1 SEHNR, CDR2 FQNEAQ (reference sequence). CDR3 sequence (DNA): TGTGCCAGCAGCTCCCGAAGAGACTTACCGGTGGAGACCCAGTACTTC. It yields the protein CASSSRRDLPVETQYF. Using reference TRBV7-9 and TRBJ2-5 for the parts outside the CDR3, the full variable domain is DTGVSQNPRHKITKRGQNVTFRCDPISEHNRLYWYRQTLGQGPEFLTYFQNEAQLEKSRLLSDRFSAERPKGSFSTLEIQRTEQGDSAMYLCASSSRRDLPVETQYFGPGTRLLVL.

This clonotype occurred a few times. The chain is built from TRBV29-1 and TRBJ2-7, with TRBD1 matching over 8 bases. The V and J ends lost 7 bases and 1 base, in that order; junction bases with no gene match: 3. The CDR3 consists of 12 residues. Germline V gives CDR1 SQVTM, CDR2 ANQGSEA. CDR3 region: CSGTGPSYEQYF. CDR3 in DNA: TGCAGCGGGACAGGGCCATCCTACGAGCAGTACTTC.

This clonotype turned up a few times. This sequence joins TRBV5-5 and TRBJ1-1; D is ambiguous. Germline V lookup: CDR1 SGHKS, CDR2 YYEKEE (reference sequence). The CDR3 spans 12 residues. V lost 3 bases and J lost 11, with 14 bases in between. The CDR3 here is CASSSGGNGAFF. The CDR3 DNA sequence: TGTGCCAGCAGCTCCGGTGGTAACGGGGCTTTCTTT.

This clonotype was picked up a small number of times. The V call is TRBV20-1, the J call TRBJ2-5, with 8 nucleotides matching TRBD2. The CDR3 has 18 residues. Germline CDR1 and CDR2: DFQATT and SNEGSKA (reference sequence). The V and J ends lost 0 bases and 4 bases, in that order; junction bases with no gene match: 16. CDR3 protein: CSARDTRGRAGDGETQYF. Here the CDR3 DNA reads TGCAGTGCTAGAGATACCAGGGGAAGAGCGGGAGATGGAGAGACCCAGTACTTC.

A few counts support this clonotype. V usage is TRBV6-5 and J usage is TRBJ2-7; tentatively, D is TRBD2 (5 bases). Germline values: CDR1 MNHEY, CDR2 SVGAGI. Between the trimmed V and J ends, which lost 2 bases and 5 bases, there was a span of 16 bases. There are 15 residues in the CDR3. This CDR3 is CASSYGGLLANEQYF. The DNA of the CDR3 is TGTGCCAGCAGTTACGGAGGACTCCTCGCGAACGAGCAGTACTTC.

V is TRBV5-6 and J is TRBJ2-1; 14 bases align to TRBD2. V shed 4 bases, J shed 0 bases, and the junction held 6 bases outside the gene matches. Germline V lookup: CDR1 SGHDT, CDR2 YYEEEE. The CDR3 has 18 residues. The CDR3 loop is CASSTTSGRAASYNEQFF. The CDR3 DNA reads as TGTGCCAGCAGCACGACTAGCGGGAGGGCTGCCTCCTACAATGAGCAGTTCTTC.

This clonotype has a count of ten or more. The chain carries TRBV7-2 and TRBJ2-7, with TRBD2 matching 12 bases. CDR1 and CDR2 (germline): SGHTA, FQGNSA. J gave up 0 bases and V 5 bases, and 17 bases lay outside the gene matches. This CDR3 spans 20 amino acids. CDR3 residues: CASSIRGRASGRASSYEQYF. The CDR3 bases are TGTGCCAGCAGCATTAGGGGCCGGGCTAGCGGGAGGGCCAGCTCCTACGAGCAGTACTTC.

This clonotype was picked up many times. This chain joins TRBV29-1 and TRBJ2-1, with 9 bases matching TRBD2. The CDR3 loop spans 11 amino acids. V shed 6 bases and J 14 bases; nucleotides not matched to a gene: 8. CDR1 is SQVTM, CDR2 ANQGSEA, per germline. The CDR3 region is CSVRAGGGKFF. In DNA, the CDR3 is TGCAGCGTGAGGGCGGGAGGGGGGAAGTTCTTC.

The CDR3 region is CASSQDGGDSYNSPLHF. The CDR3, as DNA: TGCGCCAGCAGCCAAGATGGGGGGGACTCCTATAATTCACCCCTCCACTTT. The chain uses TRBV4-1 and TRBJ1-6, with D possibly TRBD1 on 5 matching bases. V shed 0 bases and J shed 0 bases, with 9 bases lying between them. The CDR3 totals 17 residues. Germline CDR1 is MGHRA and CDR2 is YSYEKL.

This clonotype was detected only a few times. The J gene is TRBJ1-3, the V gene TRBV15; weak D call: TRBD1 (5 bases). V was pared by 8 bases and J by 0 bases, with 11 bases between. The CDR3 sequence is 14 residues long. The germline CDR1 and CDR2 sequences are LNHNV and YYDKDF (reference sequence). CDR3: CATSGTVSGNTIYF. Written as DNA, the CDR3 is TGTGCCACCTCCGGGACGGTCTCTGGAAACACCATATATTTT.